One and the same sample provided the 10 T cell receptor beta chains below, sequenced in a study of blood T cell repertoires in COVID-19 (dated by TCRdb to 2019 to 2021). The library relied on the immunoSEQ multiplex PCR assay. Held by TCRdb, this immuneACCESS table contains in-frame sequences only and omits some clones. Under half of the omission traces to an unresolved V gene where checked; the cause of the rest is unknown. The sample has about 130,000 clones on record, roughly 80% of them singletons. The top ten clonotypes cover around 3% of the sample. Sequencing was performed on peripheral blood. Receptor source: a woman aged 80 or over with acute or convalescent COVID-19.

In its sample, this clone was seen once. The rearrangement joins TRBV5-1 to TRBJ2-3; 8 bases fit TRBD1. V gave up 4 bases and J gave up 4 bases; unmatched junction bases: 11. The CDR3 runs 16 residues. Germline CDR1 and CDR2: SGHRS and YFSETQ. The CDR3 nucleotides read TGCGCCAGCAGCCCATATCTCCGACAGGGGTCAGATACGCAGTATTTT. The encoded protein is CASSPYLRQGSDTQYF.

This clone was seen a few times. The chain recombines TRBV2 with TRBJ1-5; D is possibly TRBD1 (5 bases). The V end was cut by 8 bases, the J end by 3 bases, with 14 bases between. Germline-derived CDR1 and CDR2 are SNHLY and FYNNEI. The CDR3 contains 14 residues. The CDR3 is CASRGSVFNQPQHF. Written as DNA, the CDR3 is TGTGCCAGCCGGGGGTCCGTCTTCAATCAGCCCCAGCATTTT.

The chain combines TRBV30 with TRBJ1-3; D is undetermined. CDR1 GTSNPN and CDR2 SVGIG come from the germline V gene (reference sequence). The CDR3 is made up of 11 amino acids. Trimming left V 0 bases short and J 16 bases short, with 13 bases between. CDR3 sequence: CAWSVEQVRYF. The CDR3 DNA reads TGTGCCTGGAGTGTAGAGCAGGTCCGGTATTTT.

This clone was seen only a few times. This chain joins TRBV6-5 and TRBJ2-2, with 7 positions matching TRBD1. The V and J ends lost 4 bases and 1 base, in that order; junction bases with no gene match: 0. This CDR3 region has 14 residues. The germline V gene encodes CDR1 MNHEY and CDR2 SVGAGI. CDR3 bases: TGTGCCAGCAGTTGGACAGGGAACACCGGGGAGCTGTTTTTT. Encoded protein: CASSWTGNTGELFF.

The genes are TRBV27 and TRBJ2-5; TRBD1 is a possible D gene (6 bases). Germline loops: CDR1 MNHEY, CDR2 SMNVEV (reference sequence). V lost 5 bases and J 2 bases, leaving 9 bases between the germline ends. The CDR3 runs to 13 residues. CDR3: CASSGQGQETQYF. The CDR3 DNA sequence: TGTGCCAGCAGTGGCCAGGGGCAAGAGACCCAGTACTTC.

This clone was observed a single time. The gene calls are TRBV2 and TRBJ1-1; the D is unclear. Germline-derived CDR1 and CDR2 are SNHLY and FYNNEI. The ends were cut back, 8 bases at V and 10 bases at J, with 20 bases in the middle. The CDR3 length is 13 residues. CDR3 sequence reads: CASRPWEGSGAFF. The CDR3 coding sequence is TGTGCCAGCCGACCTTGGGAGGGATCAGGAGCTTTCTTT.

The chain links TRBV7-3 to TRBJ1-1, with unresolved D. This CDR3 comprises 13 residues. Trimming pared 4 bases from V and 1 base from J, leaving 7 bases between. In germline, CDR1 is SGHTA, CDR2 FQGTGA. DNA of the CDR3: TGTGCCAGCAGCTCCGAGTGGAACACTGAAGCTTTCTTT. Its translation: CASSSEWNTEAFF. Drawing the rest from reference TRBV7-3 and TRBJ1-1, the complete variable domain is GAGVSQTPSNKVTEKGKYVELRCDPISGHTALYWYRQSLGQGPEFLIYFQGTGAADDSGLPNDRFFAVRPEGSVSTLKIQRTERGDSAVYLCASSSEWNTEAFFGQGTRLTVV.

The chain employs TRBV27 and TRBJ2-7; 8 bases match TRBD1. This CDR3 comprises 14 residues. Trimming took 0 bases from V and 5 from J; bases not matched to a gene: 3. CDR1 and CDR2 (germline): MNHEY, SMNVEV (reference sequence). The CDR3: CASSLSGTGNEQYF. CDR3 DNA sequence: TGTGCCAGCAGTTTATCCGGGACAGGTAACGAGCAGTACTTC.

This clone was counted only a few times. The chain uses TRBV6-4 and TRBJ1-2; D uncertain. Trimming cost V 3 bases and J 0 bases, with 8 bases left between them. The CDR3 runs to 14 residues. Germline V lookup: CDR1 MRHNA, CDR2 SNTAGT. CDR3 amino acids: CASSESGSNYGYTF. The CDR3 nucleotides read TGTGCCAGCAGTGAAAGCGGTTCTAACTATGGCTACACCTTC.

This clone appeared a single time. V usage is TRBV27 and J usage is TRBJ1-5; D call uncertain. Trimming took off 6 bases at V and 4 bases at J, with 10 bases between the two ends. The CDR3 is 13 amino acids. Germline loops: CDR1 MNHEY, CDR2 SMNVEV (reference sequence). CDR3 sequence reads: CASSHTENQPQHF. The CDR3 bases are TGTGCCAGCAGCCATACGGAGAATCAGCCCCAGCATTTT.